The clone carrying this T cell receptor (beta chain) was picked up a small number of times. This sample stems from a study of T-cell reconstitution after alpha-beta-depleted transplantation in children. For TCRbeta, the library was prepared with unique molecular identifiers. TCRdb processed the PCR reads anew with MiXCR; each CDR3 protein has one entry. The data contain a few hundred thousand distinct CDR3 sequences, 10% of them seen just once; the ten biggest clones take up 2% to 3%. V was pared by 5 bases and J by 0 bases, with 7 bases of the junction left unmatched. CDR1 and CDR2 (germline): SGHAT, FQNNGV. The length of the CDR3 is 16 residues.

The chain uses TRBV11-2 and TRBJ2-7; 10 bases fit TRBD1. The receptor's source is a human donor who donated a stem cell graft to a child with acute lymphoblastic leukemia. Material: PBMCs from the stem cell graft donor, obtained from the stem cell graft. The chain's CDR3 is CASSHGTGANSYEQYF. CDR3 coding DNA: TGTGCCAGCAGCCATGGGACAGGGGCCAACTCCTACGAGCAGTACTTC.